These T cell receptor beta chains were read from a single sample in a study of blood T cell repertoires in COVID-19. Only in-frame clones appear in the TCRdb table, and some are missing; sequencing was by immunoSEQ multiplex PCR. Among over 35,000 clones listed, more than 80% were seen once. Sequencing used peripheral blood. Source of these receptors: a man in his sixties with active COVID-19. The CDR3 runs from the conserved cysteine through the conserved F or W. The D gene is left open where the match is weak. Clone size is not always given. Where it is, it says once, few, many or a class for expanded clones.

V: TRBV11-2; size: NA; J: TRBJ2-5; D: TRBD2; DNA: TGTGCCAGCAGCTTAGTCTCCCCGGCGGGAGGTGGGAGACAAGAGACCCAGTACTTC; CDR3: CASSLVSPAGGGRQETQYF
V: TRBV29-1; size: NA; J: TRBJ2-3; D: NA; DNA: TGCAGCGTTCCGGAGGGCAGGGTGGATGGTAATACGCAGTATTTT; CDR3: CSVPEGRVDGNTQYF
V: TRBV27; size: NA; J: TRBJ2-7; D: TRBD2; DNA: TGTGCCAGCAGTTTATCGTACCCCGGAGGGGGAGCGGGAGGGCCACGGAACGAGCAGTACTTC; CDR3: CASSLSYPGGGAGGPRNEQYF
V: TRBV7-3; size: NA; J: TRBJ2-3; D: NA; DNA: TGTGCCAGCAGTGTAGGGGGGGACACAGATACGCAGTATTTT; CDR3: CASSVGGDTDTQYF
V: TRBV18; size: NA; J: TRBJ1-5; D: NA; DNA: TGTGCCAGCTCTGTGGGGGCAGGACCTAGCAATCAGCCCCAGCATTTT; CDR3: CASSVGAGPSNQPQHF
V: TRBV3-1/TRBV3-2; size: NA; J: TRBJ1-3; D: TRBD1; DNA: TGTGCCAGCAGCCCGGACAGGGGGGGTACTGCTGGAAACACCATATATTTT; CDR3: CASSPDRGGTAGNTIYF
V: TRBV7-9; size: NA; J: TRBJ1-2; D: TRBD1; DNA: TGTGCCAGCAGCTTGGGCCGACAGGGCGTTGATGGCTACACCTTC; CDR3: CASSLGRQGVDGYTF
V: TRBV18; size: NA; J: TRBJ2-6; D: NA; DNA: TGTGCCAGCTCAAGACAGTTTACTGGGGCCAACGTCCTGACTTTC; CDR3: CASSRQFTGANVLTF
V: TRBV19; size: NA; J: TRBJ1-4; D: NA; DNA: TGTGCCAGTAGTAAAAGCCAGGGGTCAACTAATGAAAAACTGTTTTTT; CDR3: CASSKSQGSTNEKLFF
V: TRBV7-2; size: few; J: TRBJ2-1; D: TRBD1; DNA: TGTGCCAGCAGCTTCGGACAGGGTTCCTACAATGAGCAGTTCTTC; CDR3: CASSFGQGSYNEQFF
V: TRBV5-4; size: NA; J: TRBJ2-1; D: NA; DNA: TGTGCCAGCCTCGGGAGAACGAGCAATGAGCAGTTCTTC; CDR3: CASLGRTSNEQFF
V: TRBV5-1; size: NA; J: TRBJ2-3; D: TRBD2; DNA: TGCGCCAGCAGCCAGGCTAGCGGGGCAGATACGCAGTATTTT; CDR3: CASSQASGADTQYF
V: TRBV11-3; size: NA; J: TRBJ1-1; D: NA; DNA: TGTGCCAGCAGCTTCACAGGGAACACTGAAGCTTTCTTT; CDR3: CASSFTGNTEAFF
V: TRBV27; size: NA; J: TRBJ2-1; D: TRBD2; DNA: TGTGCCAGCAGTTCCTTGGGACTAGCGGAATACAATGAGCAGTTCTTC; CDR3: CASSSLGLAEYNEQFF
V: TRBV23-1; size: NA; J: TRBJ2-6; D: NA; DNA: TGCGCCAGCAGTCAATCGACAAACCATAACCTCTCTGGGGCCAACGTCCTGACTTTC; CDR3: CASSQSTNHNLSGANVLTF
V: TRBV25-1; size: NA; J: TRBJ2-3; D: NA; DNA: TGTGCCAGCAGCCTTCGGGACACTAACACAGATACGCAGTATTTT; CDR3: CASSLRDTNTDTQYF
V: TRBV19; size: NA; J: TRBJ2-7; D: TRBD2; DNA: TGTGCCAGTAGTTCAAGCGGGAGTTCCTACGAGCAGTACTTC; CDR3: CASSSSGSSYEQYF
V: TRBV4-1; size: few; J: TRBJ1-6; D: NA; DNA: TGCGCCAGCAGCCAGGTCTTGGCGGATAATTCACCCCTCCACTTT; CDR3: CASSQVLADNSPLHF
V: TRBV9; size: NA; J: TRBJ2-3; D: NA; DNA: TGTGCCAGCAGCGTAGATCGGGATACGCAGTATTTT; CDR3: CASSVDRDTQYF
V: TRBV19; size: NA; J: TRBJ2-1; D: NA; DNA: TGTGCCAGTAGTATAAGCGGATCCTACAATGAGCAGTTCTTC; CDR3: CASSISGSYNEQFF
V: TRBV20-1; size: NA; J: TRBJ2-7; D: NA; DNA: TGCGGTACCAAGCGGGCCTACGAGCAGTACTTC; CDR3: CGTKRAYEQYF
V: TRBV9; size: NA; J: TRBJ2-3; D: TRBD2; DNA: TGTGCCAGCAGCCCTAGCGGGAGTACAGATACGCAGTATTTT; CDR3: CASSPSGSTDTQYF
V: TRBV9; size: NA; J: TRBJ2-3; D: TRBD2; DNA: TGTGCCAGCAGCGTAGGGGCGGGAGGGACAGATACGCAGTATTTT; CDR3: CASSVGAGGTDTQYF
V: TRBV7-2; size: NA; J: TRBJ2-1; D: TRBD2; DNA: TGTGCCAGCAGCTATATTAGCGGGAGCTCCTACAATGAGCAGTTCTTC; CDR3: CASSYISGSSYNEQFF
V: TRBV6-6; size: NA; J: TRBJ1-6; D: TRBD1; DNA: TGTGCCAGCAGTTACACCGGGACAGGGGAATTCACCCTCCACTTT; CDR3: CASSYTGTGEFTLHF
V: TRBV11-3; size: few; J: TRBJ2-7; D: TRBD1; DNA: TGTGCCAGCAGCTTCACAGGGGGCGAGCAGTACTTC; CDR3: CASSFTGGEQYF
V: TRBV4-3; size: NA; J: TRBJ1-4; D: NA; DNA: TGCGCCAGCAGCCAAGGGAAAGGGGTCGGTGAAAAACTGTTTTTT; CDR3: CASSQGKGVGEKLFF
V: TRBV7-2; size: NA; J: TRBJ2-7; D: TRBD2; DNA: TGTGCCAGCAGCTCAGGACTAGCGGGAGTCGAGCAGTACTTC; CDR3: CASSSGLAGVEQYF
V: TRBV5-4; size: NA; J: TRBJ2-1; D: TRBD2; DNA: TGTGCCAGCAGCGAAGCGGGAGGGCTCTCCTACAATGAGCAGTTCTTC; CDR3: CASSEAGGLSYNEQFF
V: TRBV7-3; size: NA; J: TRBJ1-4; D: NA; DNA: TGTGCCAGCAGCAGGACAGCTACAACTAATGAAAAACTGTTTTTT; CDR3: CASSRTATTNEKLFF
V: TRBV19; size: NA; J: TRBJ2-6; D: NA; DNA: TGTGCCAGTAGTATGCCCCAATTCCCCCGGTCTGGGGCCAACGTCCTGACTTTC; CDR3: CASSMPQFPRSGANVLTF
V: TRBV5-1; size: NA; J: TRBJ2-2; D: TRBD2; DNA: TGCGCCAGCAGCTTGGACGGGGGGCTAGCGGGAGTTGGTACCGGGGAGCTGTTTTTT; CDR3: CASSLDGGLAGVGTGELFF
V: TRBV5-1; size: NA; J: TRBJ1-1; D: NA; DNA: TGCGCCAGCAGCTTGTCGGGGATGAACACTGAAGCTTTCTTT; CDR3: CASSLSGMNTEAFF
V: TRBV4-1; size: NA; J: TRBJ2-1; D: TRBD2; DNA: TGCGCCAGCAGCCAAGATAGACTAGCCCTAGGCGATGAGCAGTTCTTC; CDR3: CASSQDRLALGDEQFF
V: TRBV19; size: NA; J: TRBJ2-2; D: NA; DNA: TGTGCCAGTAGTCCGGTTGAAGCCGCGAACACCGGGGAGCTGTTTTTT; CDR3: CASSPVEAANTGELFF
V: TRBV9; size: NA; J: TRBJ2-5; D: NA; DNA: TGTGCCAGCAGCGTAGGTTGGCAGGGCCCCCAGGCCCAGTACTTC; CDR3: CASSVGWQGPQAQYF
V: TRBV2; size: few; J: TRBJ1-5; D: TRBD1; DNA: TGTGCCAGCATAGGACAGGGACGAGAGGGGCCCCAGCATTTT; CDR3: CASIGQGREGPQHF
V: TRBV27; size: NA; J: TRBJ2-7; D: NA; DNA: TGTGCCAGCAGTTTAGACAGGAGCTCCTACGAGCAGTACTTC; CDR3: CASSLDRSSYEQYF
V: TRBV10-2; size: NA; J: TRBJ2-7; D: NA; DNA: TGCGCCAGCAGTGACCAAAGGGGCTACGAGCAGTACTTC; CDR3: CASSDQRGYEQYF
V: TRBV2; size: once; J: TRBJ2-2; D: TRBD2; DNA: TGTGCCGGAAGACTAGCGGGAACCGGGGAGCTGTTTTTT; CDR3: CAGRLAGTGELFF
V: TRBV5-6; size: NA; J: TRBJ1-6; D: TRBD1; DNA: TGTGCCAGCAGCCCTTCAGGACAGGGGGGCGTACATTCACCCCTCCACTTT; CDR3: CASSPSGQGGVHSPLHF
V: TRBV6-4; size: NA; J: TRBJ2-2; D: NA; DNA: TGTGCCAGCAAACCGGACAGCGCGAACACCGGGGAGCTGTTTTTT; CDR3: CASKPDSANTGELFF
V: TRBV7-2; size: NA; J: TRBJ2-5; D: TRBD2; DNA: TGTGCCAGCAGCCCGACTAGCGGGAGGGGAGAGACCCAGTACTTC; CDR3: CASSPTSGRGETQYF
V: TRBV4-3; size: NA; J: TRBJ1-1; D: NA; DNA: TGCGCCAGCAGCCAAGATCTTGTCGGGGTAGGTGGCACTGAAGCTTTCTTT; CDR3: CASSQDLVGVGGTEAFF
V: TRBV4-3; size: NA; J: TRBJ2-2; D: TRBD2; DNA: TGCGCCAGCAGCCAGGGTTCGAGCGGGAGAACCGGGGAGCTGTTTTTT; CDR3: CASSQGSSGRTGELFF
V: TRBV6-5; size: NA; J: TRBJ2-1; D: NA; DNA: TGTGCCAGCAGGTCAATCAACTCCGGGGAGCAGTTCTTC; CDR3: CASRSINSGEQFF
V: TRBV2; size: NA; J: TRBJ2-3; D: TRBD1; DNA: TGTGCCAGCAGCCGACAGGGGTCTGGAGATACGCAGTATTTT; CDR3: CASSRQGSGDTQYF
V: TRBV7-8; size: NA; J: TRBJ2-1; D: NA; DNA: TGTGCCAGCAGCTTAGCGCACTTAATGAGGGGGTCCTACAATGAGCAGTTCTTC; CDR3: CASSLAHLMRGSYNEQFF
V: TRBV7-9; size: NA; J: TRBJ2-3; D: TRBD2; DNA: TGTGCCAGCAGCCCTAGCGGGAGTAGCGCAGATACGCAGTATTTT; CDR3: CASSPSGSSADTQYF
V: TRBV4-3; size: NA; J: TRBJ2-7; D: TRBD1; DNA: TGCGCCAGCAGCCCCGGGACAGGATCCTACGAGCAGTACTTC; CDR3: CASSPGTGSYEQYF
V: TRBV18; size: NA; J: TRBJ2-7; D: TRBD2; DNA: TGTGCCAGCTCACCCGGGACTAGCGGCACCTACGAGCAGTACTTC; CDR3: CASSPGTSGTYEQYF
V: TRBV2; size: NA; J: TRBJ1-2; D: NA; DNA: TGTGCCAGCAGTGAGCAGGCAGAATCATATGGCTACACCTTC; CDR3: CASSEQAESYGYTF
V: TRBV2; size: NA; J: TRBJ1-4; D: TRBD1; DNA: TGTGCCAGCAGACAGGGGGCGCAGGGAGAAAAACTGTTTTTT; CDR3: CASRQGAQGEKLFF
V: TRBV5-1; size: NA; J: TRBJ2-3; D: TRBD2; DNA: TGCGCCAGCATATCCGGGACTAGCGCCACAGATACGCAGTATTTT; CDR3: CASISGTSATDTQYF
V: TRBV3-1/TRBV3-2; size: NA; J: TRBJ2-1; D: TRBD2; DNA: TGTGCCAGCAGCCAAGATAGCGGGAGATGGAATGAGCAGTTCTTC; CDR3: CASSQDSGRWNEQFF
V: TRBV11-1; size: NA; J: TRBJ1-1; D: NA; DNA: TGTGCCAGCAGCGTAGACAGAAATACTGAAGCTTTCTTT; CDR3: CASSVDRNTEAFF
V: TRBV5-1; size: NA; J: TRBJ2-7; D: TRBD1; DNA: TGCGCCAGCAGCGAGACAGGGGACGACGAGCAGTACTTC; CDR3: CASSETGDDEQYF